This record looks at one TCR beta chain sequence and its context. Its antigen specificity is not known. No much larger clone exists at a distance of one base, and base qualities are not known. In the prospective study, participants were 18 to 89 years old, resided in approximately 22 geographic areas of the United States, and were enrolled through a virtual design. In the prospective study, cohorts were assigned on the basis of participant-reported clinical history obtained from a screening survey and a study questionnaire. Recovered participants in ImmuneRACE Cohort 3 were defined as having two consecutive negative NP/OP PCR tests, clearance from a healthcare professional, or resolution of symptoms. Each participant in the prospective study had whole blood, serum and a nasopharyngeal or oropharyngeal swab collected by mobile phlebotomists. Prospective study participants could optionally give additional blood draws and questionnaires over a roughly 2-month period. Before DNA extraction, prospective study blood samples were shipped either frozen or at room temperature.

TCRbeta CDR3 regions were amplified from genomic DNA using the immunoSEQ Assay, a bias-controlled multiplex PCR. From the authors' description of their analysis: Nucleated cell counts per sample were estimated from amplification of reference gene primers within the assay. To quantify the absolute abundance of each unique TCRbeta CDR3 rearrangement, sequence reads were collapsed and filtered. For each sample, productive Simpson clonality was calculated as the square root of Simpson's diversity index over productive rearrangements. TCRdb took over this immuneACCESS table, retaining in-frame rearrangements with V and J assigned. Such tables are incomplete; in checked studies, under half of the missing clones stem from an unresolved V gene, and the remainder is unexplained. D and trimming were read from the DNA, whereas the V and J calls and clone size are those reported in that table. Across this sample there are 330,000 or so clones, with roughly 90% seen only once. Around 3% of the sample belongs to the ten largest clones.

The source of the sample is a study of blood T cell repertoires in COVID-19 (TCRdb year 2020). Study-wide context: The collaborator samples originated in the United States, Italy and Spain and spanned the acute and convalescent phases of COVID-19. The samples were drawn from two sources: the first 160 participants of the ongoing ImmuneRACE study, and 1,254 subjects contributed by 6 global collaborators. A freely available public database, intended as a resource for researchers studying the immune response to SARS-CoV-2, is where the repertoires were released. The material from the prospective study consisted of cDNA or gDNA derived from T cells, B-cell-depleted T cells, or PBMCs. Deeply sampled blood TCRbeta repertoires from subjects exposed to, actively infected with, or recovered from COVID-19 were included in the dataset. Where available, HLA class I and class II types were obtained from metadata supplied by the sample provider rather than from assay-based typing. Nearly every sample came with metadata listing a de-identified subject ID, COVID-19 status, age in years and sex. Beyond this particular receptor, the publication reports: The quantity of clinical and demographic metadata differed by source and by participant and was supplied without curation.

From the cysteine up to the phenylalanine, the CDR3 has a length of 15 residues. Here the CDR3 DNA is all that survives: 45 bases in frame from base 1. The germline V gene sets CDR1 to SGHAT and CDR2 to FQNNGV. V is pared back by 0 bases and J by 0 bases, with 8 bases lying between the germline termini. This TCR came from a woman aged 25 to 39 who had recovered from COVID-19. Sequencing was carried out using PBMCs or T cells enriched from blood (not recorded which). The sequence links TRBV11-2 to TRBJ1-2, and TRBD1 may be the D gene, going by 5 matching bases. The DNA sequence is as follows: TGTGCCAGCAGCTTAGAGACAGCCTCTAACTATGGCTACACCTTC. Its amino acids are CASSLETASNYGYTF.